The next 23 T cell receptor beta chains were all read from a single sample in a study of T cell responses to AZD1222 COVID-19 vaccine. Measured with immunoSEQ multiplex PCR; TCRdb has only the in-frame clones, and not every one. The top ten hold more than 15% of the sample, which has tens of thousands of clones, about nine tenths seen once. The material sequenced was peripheral blood, taken 28 days after the second AZD1222 dose. All receptors come from an adult who received the AZD1222 COVID-19 vaccine.

J is TRBJ1-3 and V is TRBV7-9; D remains unclear. The CDR3 is 13 amino acids. Looked up from germline, CDR1 is SEHNR and CDR2 is FQNEAQ (reference sequence). V gave up 0 bases and J gave up 2 bases, with 2 bases separating them. The CDR3 sequence is CASSLATGNTIYF. The CDR3 nucleotides are TGTGCCAGCAGCTTAGCCACTGGAAACACCATATATTTT.

The chain carries TRBV10-2 and TRBJ1-5, with D possibly TRBD1 on 5 matching bases. CDR1 and CDR2 (germline): WSHSY, SAAADI. The CDR3 runs 14 residues. In DNA form, the CDR3 reads TGCTCGGGCCCCCGGGGCGCGGAGAATCAGCCCCAGCATTTT. This encodes CSGPRGAENQPQHF.

This clone was seen once. The rearrangement links TRBV10-3 to TRBJ2-7; 8 bases align to TRBD2. CDR1 and CDR2 (germline): ENHRY, SYGVKD. The V and J ends lost 5 bases and 6 bases, in that order; junction bases with no gene match: 9. The CDR3 contains 14 residues. The CDR3 here is CAISKSGGGGEQYF. The CDR3 DNA is TGTGCCATCAGTAAGAGCGGGGGCGGGGGCGAGCAGTACTTC.

This rearrangement joins TRBV5-1 to TRBJ2-7, with a tentative D call TRBD2 (5 bases). This CDR3 is 14 amino acids long. V lost 2 bases and J 5 bases, leaving 14 bases between the germline ends. Germline assignment: CDR1 SGHRS and CDR2 YFSETQ. The chain's CDR3 is CASSLSESGHEQYF. DNA of the CDR3: TGCGCCAGCAGCTTATCCGAAAGCGGACACGAGCAGTACTTC.

This clone was seen a handful of times. The chain combines TRBV11-2 with TRBJ1-2; 8 bases are a match to TRBD1. V trimming: 3 bases; J trimming: 8 bases; junction bases outside the gene matches: 20. CDR1 SGHAT and CDR2 FQNNGV come from the germline V gene. This CDR3 is 18 amino acids long. CDR3 bases: TGTGCCAGCAGCTTCGACAGACGGGGGACAGGTTTTAGAGGGGGCTACACCTTC. This translates into CASSFDRRGTGFRGGYTF. Looking up the rest from reference TRBV11-2 and TRBJ1-2 gives the full variable domain: EAGVAQSPRYKIIEKRQSVAFWCNPISGHATLYWYQQILGQGPKLLIQFQNNGVVDDSQLPKDRFSAERLKGVDSTLKIQPAKLEDSAVYLCASSFDRRGTGFRGGYTFGSGTRLTVV.

V usage is TRBV5-5 and J usage is TRBJ1-5, with a tentative D call TRBD1 (5 bases). The CDR3 has 15 residues. V lost 2 bases and J 5 bases, leaving 14 bases between the germline ends. Germline CDR1 reads SGHKS; CDR2 reads YYEKEE (reference sequence). Here the CDR3 reads CASSLAGWGDQPQHF. DNA of the CDR3: TGTGCCAGCAGCTTAGCAGGGTGGGGGGATCAGCCCCAGCATTTT.

The chain recombines TRBV5-8 with TRBJ2-1, with D perhaps matching TRBD1 (6 bases). Per the germline V gene, CDR1 is SGHTS and CDR2 is YDEGEE. The CDR3 runs 15 residues. V lost 0 bases, J lost 4 bases, and 11 bases lay in between. The CDR3 nucleotides are TGTGCCAGCAGCTTGGGCAGGGGCAGGTACAATGAGCAGTTCTTC. Its protein is CASSLGRGRYNEQFF.

V gene TRBV28 combines with J gene TRBJ1-2; TRBD1 aligns across 9 bases. The germline gives CDR1 MDHEN, CDR2 SYDVKM. This CDR3 has 17 amino acids. V lost 6 bases and J lost 1; bases outside the gene matches: 12. The CDR3 reads CASRLPEGTGINYGYTF. As DNA, the CDR3 is TGTGCCAGCAGGCTCCCTGAAGGGACAGGGATTAACTATGGCTACACCTTC.

This chain links TRBV7-2 with TRBJ1-3, with 7 bases fitting TRBD1. The CDR3 length is 15 residues. After removal of 5 bases from V and 7 bases from J, the junction contained 11 bases not matched to a gene. Germline values: CDR1 SGHTA, CDR2 FQGNSA. DNA for the CDR3: TGTGCCAGCAGCGCGCGAGGGACAGTTTTCAACACCATATATTTT. The encoded protein is CASSARGTVFNTIYF.

The V gene is TRBV30, the J gene TRBJ1-1; tentative D call: TRBD1 (5 bases). Between the trimmed V and J ends, which lost 3 bases and 8 bases, there was a span of 10 bases. Germline assignment: CDR1 GTSNPN and CDR2 SVGIG (reference sequence). The CDR3 has 11 amino acids. This CDR3 reads CAWSSTVEAFF. Here the CDR3 DNA reads TGTGCCTGGAGCTCGACAGTAGAAGCTTTCTTT.

J is TRBJ2-1 and V is TRBV7-3; TRBD2 matches at 10 bases. Germline assignment: CDR1 SGHTA and CDR2 FQGTGA. This CDR3 has 15 residues. Trimming cost V 2 bases and J 7 bases; bases outside gene matches: 5. The CDR3 loop reads CASSLGLAGVNEQFF. The CDR3 bases are TGTGCCAGCAGCTTAGGGCTAGCGGGGGTTAATGAGCAGTTCTTC. Complete variable domain (other parts from reference TRBV7-3 and TRBJ2-1): GAGVSQTPSNKVTEKGKYVELRCDPISGHTALYWYRQSLGQGPEFLIYFQGTGAADDSGLPNDRFFAVRPEGSVSTLKIQRTERGDSAVYLCASSLGLAGVNEQFFGPGTRLTVL.

V gene TRBV28 combines with J gene TRBJ1-3; D is ambiguous. Germline V gives CDR1 MDHEN, CDR2 SYDVKM. V was trimmed by 3 bases and J by 5 bases, leaving 14 bases between them. The CDR3 is 15 amino acids. CDR3 DNA: TGTGCCAGCAGTTTTCAACGGGCAGTCCGAAACACCATATATTTT. It specifies CASSFQRAVRNTIYF. Filled out from reference TRBV28 and TRBJ1-3, the complete variable domain reads DVKVTQSSRYLVKRTGEKVFLECVQDMDHENMFWYRQDPGLGLRLIYFSYDVKMKEKGDIPEGYSVSREKKERFSLILESASTNQTSMYLCASSFQRAVRNTIYFGEGSWLTVV.

The gene calls are TRBV4-3 and TRBJ1-1; possible D gene TRBD1, 6 bases. This CDR3 has 14 residues. Germline CDR1 is LGHNA and CDR2 is YSLEER. V dropped 3 bases and J dropped 1 base, with 9 bases sitting between them. The CDR3 sequence: CASSQQGRNTEAFF. The CDR3 nucleotides are TGCGCCAGCAGCCAGCAGGGGCGGAACACTGAAGCTTTCTTT.

The count of this clone is one. The genes are TRBV9 and TRBJ1-1, with a tentative D call TRBD1 (6 bases). The V gene lost 4 bases and the J gene lost 4 bases, with 14 bases spanning the gap. Germline CDR1 SGDLS, CDR2 YYNGEE. The CDR3 has 14 residues. CDR3 sequence: CASSKGGGSTEAFF. CDR3 DNA sequence: TGTGCCAGCAGCAAGGGGGGCGGAAGCACTGAAGCTTTCTTT.

The V call is TRBV10-3, the J call TRBJ1-4, with D perhaps TRBD1 (5 bases). V shed 5 bases and J shed 6 bases, with 13 bases lying between them. Germline V gives CDR1 ENHRY, CDR2 SYGVKD. The CDR3 spans 14 residues. The CDR3: CAISTGTADEKLFF. The CDR3 coding sequence is TGTGCCATCAGTACCGGGACGGCCGATGAAAAACTGTTTTTT.

The rearrangement links TRBV5-5 to TRBJ2-5; TRBD2 might be the D (5 bases). The CDR3 totals 14 residues. V lost 0 bases, J lost 1 base, and 7 bases lay in between. The germline V gene has CDR1 SGHKS and CDR2 YYEKEE (reference sequence). The CDR3 region is CASSLGGFQETQYF. CDR3 nucleotides: TGTGCCAGCAGCTTGGGCGGGTTCCAAGAGACCCAGTACTTC.

The V and J genes are TRBV30 and TRBJ1-1, with D hard to call. Per germline, CDR1 GTSNPN and CDR2 SVGIG (reference sequence). This CDR3 spans 10 amino acids. V was cut by 2 bases and J by 7 bases, with 5 bases left in between. CDR3 amino acids: CAWSTIEAFF. CDR3 in DNA: TGTGCCTGGAGTACGATTGAAGCTTTCTTT.

The chain joins TRBV2 to TRBJ1-1; D is uncertain. In germline, CDR1 is SNHLY, CDR2 FYNNEI. Trimming shortened V by 3 bases and J by 4 bases, and 12 bases separated the two germline ends. The CDR3 is 14 residues long. The CDR3 protein is CASSEQEPFTEAFF. DNA of the CDR3: TGTGCCAGCAGTGAGCAGGAGCCATTCACTGAAGCTTTCTTT.

This chain joins TRBV11-2 and TRBJ2-1; D remains unclear. The CDR3 is 14 amino acids. Germline V gene lookup returns CDR1 SGHAT and CDR2 FQNNGV. Between the trimmed V and J ends, which lost 5 bases and 7 bases, there was a span of 15 bases. The CDR3 DNA is TGTGCCAGCAGCCGACCCGGCGTCCGTAATGAGCAGTTCTTC. It yields the protein CASSRPGVRNEQFF.

About this clone: This CDR3 is also generated by other DNA sequences in the sample. The chain recombines TRBV28 with TRBJ1-2; 9 bases map to TRBD1. The CDR3 has 12 amino acids. Germline values: CDR1 MDHEN, CDR2 SYDVKM. With 6 bases clipped from V and 4 bases from J, the junction kept 0 bases outside the gene matches. The CDR3 region has the DNA TGTGCCAGCAGGACAGGGGGCTATGGCTACACCTTC. Amino acid sequence: CASRTGGYGYTF.

The CDR3, as DNA: TGTGCCGGACTCCGGCATAGGGACAGGGATGGATACGAGCAGTACTTC. Its translation is CAGLRHRDRDGYEQYF. The J gene is TRBJ2-7, the V gene TRBV21-1; whether TRBD1, the table's D call, matches the DNA was not checked. TRBV21-1 is described as a pseudogene. This CDR3 has 16 residues.

The chain carries TRBV16 and TRBJ2-7; TRBD1 might be the D (5 bases). This CDR3 is 13 amino acids long. The V gene's germline CDR1 is KGHSY and CDR2 FQNENV. The ends were cut back, 11 bases at V and 0 bases at J, with 14 bases in the middle. CDR3 amino acids: CAGAGHSSYEQYF. The CDR3 DNA is TGTGCCGGGGCAGGCCACAGCTCCTACGAGCAGTACTTC. The entire variable domain, with the rest obtained from reference TRBV16 and TRBJ2-7, is as follows: GEEVAQTPKHLVRGEGQKAKLYCAPIKGHSYVFWYQQVLKNEFKFLISFQNENVFDETGMPKERFSAKCLPNSPCSLEIQATKLEDSAVYFCAGAGHSSYEQYFGPGTRLTVT.

The chain couples TRBV19 to TRBJ2-3; TRBD1 is a possible D gene (6 bases). V was trimmed by 8 bases and J by 5 bases, leaving 17 bases between them. The CDR3 is 14 residues long. Germline CDR1 is LNHDA and CDR2 is SQIVND (reference sequence). The CDR3 reads CASSPTDRRDTQYF. The CDR3 DNA sequence: TGTGCCAGTTCCCCGACAGACAGGCGAGATACGCAGTATTTT.